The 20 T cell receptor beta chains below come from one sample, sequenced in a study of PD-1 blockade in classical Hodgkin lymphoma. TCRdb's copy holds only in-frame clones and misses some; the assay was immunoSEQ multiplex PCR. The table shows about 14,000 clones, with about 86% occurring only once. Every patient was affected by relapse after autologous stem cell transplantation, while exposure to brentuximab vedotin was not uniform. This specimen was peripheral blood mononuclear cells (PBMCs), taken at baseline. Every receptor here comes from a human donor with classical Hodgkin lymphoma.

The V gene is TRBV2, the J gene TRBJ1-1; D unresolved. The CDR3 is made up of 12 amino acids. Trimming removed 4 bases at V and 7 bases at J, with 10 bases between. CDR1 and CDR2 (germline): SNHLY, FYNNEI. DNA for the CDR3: TGTGCCAGCAGTGTTGGACGGTTTGAAGCTTTCTTT. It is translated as CASSVGRFEAFF. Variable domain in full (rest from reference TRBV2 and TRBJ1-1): EPEVTQTPSHQVTQMGQEVILRCVPISNHLYFYWYRQILGQKVEFLVSFYNNEISEKSEIFDDQFSVERPDGSNFTLKIRSTKLEDSAMYFCASSVGRFEAFFGQGTRLTVV.

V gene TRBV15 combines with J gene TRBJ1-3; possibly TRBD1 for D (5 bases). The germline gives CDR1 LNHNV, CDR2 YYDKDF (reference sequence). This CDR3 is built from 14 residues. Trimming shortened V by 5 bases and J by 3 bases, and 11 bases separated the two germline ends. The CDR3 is CATSGGGYGNTIYF. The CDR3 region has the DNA TGTGCCACCAGCGGGGGGGGATATGGAAACACCATATATTTT. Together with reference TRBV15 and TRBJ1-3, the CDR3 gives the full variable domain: DAMVIQNPRYQVTQFGKPVTLSCSQTLNHNVMYWYQQKSSQAPKLLFHYYDKDFNNEADTPDNFQSRRPNTSFCFLDIRSPGLGDTAMYLCATSGGGYGNTIYFGEGSWLTVV.

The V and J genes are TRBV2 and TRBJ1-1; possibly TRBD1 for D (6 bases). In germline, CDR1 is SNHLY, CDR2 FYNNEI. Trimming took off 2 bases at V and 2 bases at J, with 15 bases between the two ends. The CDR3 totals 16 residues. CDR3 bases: TGTGCCAGCAGTGAAAAGGTGGACAGCTTAAACACTGAAGCTTTCTTT. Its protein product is CASSEKVDSLNTEAFF.

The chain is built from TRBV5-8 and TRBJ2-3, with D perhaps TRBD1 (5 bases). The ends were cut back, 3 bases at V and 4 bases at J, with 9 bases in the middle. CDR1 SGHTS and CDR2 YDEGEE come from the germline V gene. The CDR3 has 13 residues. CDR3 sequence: CASSSDSSDTQYF. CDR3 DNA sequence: TGTGCCAGCAGCTCCGACAGTTCAGATACGCAGTATTTT. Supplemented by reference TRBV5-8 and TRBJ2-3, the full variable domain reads EAGVTQSPTHLIKTRGQQATLRCSPISGHTSVYWYQQALGLGLQFLLWYDEGEERNRGNFPPRFSGRQFPNYSSELNVNALELEDSALYLCASSSDSSDTQYFGPGTRLTVL.

Written as DNA, the CDR3 is TGCGCCAGCAGCCAGGTCCCCCCACTAGCGGGGGGTCACCACGAGCAGTACTTC. It encodes CASSQVPPLAGGHHEQYF. V and J are TRBV4-1 and TRBJ2-7, with TRBD2 identical over 12 bases. This CDR3 is 18 amino acids long. In germline, CDR1 is MGHRA, CDR2 YSYEKL. V was pared by 3 bases and J by 5 bases, with 14 bases of the junction left unmatched.

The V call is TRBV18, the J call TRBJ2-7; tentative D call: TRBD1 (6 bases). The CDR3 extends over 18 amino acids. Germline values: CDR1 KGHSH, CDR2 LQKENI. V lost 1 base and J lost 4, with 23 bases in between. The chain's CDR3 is CASSPQGAQGRGSYEQYF. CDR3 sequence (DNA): TGTGCCAGCTCACCACAAGGCGCGCAGGGGCGCGGAAGTTACGAGCAGTACTTC.

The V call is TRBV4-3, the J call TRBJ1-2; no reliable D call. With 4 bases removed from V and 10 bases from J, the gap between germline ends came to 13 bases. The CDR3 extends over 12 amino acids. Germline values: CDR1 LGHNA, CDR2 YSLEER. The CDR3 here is CASSLSKSFYTF. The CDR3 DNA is TGCGCCAGCAGCCTATCAAAAAGCTTCTACACCTTC.

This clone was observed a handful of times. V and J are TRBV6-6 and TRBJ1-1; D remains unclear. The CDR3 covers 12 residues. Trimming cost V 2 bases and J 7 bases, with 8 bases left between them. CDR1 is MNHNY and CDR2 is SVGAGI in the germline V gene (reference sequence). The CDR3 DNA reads TGTGCCAGCAGTTACGGCACGGATGAAGCTTTCTTT. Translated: CASSYGTDEAFF.

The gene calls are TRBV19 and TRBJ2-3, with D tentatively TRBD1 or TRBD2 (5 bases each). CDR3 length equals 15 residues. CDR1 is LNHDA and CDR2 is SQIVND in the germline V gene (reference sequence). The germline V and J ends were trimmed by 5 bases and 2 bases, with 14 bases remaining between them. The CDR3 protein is CASSSKWGNTDTQYF. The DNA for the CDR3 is TGTGCCAGTAGTTCGAAGTGGGGGAACACAGATACGCAGTATTTT.

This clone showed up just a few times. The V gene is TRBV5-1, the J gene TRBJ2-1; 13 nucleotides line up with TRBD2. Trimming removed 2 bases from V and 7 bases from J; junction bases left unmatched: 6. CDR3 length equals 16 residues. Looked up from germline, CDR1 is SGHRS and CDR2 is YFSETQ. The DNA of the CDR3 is TGCGCCAGCAGCTTCCTACTAGCGGGAGGGCCAAATGAGCAGTTCTTC. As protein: CASSFLLAGGPNEQFF.

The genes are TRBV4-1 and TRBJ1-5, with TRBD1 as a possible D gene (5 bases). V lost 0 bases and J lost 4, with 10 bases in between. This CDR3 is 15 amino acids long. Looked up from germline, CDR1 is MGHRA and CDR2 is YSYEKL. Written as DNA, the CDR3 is TGCGCCAGCAGCCAAGACAGGACAATAAATCAGCCCCAGCATTTT. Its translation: CASSQDRTINQPQHF.

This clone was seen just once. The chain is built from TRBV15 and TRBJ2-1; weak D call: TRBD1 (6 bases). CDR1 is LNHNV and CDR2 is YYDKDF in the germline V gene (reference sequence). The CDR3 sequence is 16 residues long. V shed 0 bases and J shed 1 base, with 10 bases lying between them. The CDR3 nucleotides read TGTGCCACCAGCAGAGAGCCCAGGGGATCCTACAATGAGCAGTTCTTC. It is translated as CATSREPRGSYNEQFF.

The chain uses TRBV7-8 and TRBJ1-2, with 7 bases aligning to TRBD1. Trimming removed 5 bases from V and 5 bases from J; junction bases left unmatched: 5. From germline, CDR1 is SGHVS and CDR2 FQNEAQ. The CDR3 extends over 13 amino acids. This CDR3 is CASSLGQEYGYTF. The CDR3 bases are TGTGCCAGCAGCCTTGGACAGGAATATGGCTACACCTTC. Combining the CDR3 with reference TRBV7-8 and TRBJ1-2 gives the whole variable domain GAGVSQSPRYKVAKRGQDVALRCDPISGHVSLFWYQQALGQGPEFLTYFQNEAQLDKSGLPSDRFFAERPEGSVSTLKIQRTQQEDSAVYLCASSLGQEYGYTFGSGTRLTVV.

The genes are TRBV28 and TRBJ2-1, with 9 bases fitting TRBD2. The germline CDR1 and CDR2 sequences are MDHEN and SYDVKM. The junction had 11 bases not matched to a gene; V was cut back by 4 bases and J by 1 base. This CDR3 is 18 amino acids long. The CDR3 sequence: CASSSNFLAGASYNEQFF. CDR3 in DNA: TGTGCCAGCAGTTCGAACTTCTTAGCGGGAGCATCCTACAATGAGCAGTTCTTC.

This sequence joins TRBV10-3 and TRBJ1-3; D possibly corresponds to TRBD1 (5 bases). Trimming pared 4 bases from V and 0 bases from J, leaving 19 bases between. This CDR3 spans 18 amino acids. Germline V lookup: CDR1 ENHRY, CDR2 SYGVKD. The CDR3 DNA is TGTGCCATCAGTGTAGAGGTGGGGACCCAGAGCTCTGGAAACACCATATATTTT. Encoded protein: CAISVEVGTQSSGNTIYF.

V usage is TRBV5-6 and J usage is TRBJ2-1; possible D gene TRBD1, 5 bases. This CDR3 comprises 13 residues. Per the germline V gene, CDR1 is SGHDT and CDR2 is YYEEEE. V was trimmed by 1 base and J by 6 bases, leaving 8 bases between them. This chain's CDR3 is CASSLQGSNEQFF. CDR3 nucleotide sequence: TGTGCCAGCAGCTTGCAGGGTAGCAATGAGCAGTTCTTC.

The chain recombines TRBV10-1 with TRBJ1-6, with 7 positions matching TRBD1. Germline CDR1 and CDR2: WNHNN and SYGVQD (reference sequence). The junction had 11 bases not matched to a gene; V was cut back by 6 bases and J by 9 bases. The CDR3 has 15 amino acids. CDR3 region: CASSHREGAGSPLHF. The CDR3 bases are TGCGCCAGCAGCCACAGGGAGGGGGCTGGTTCACCCCTCCACTTT.

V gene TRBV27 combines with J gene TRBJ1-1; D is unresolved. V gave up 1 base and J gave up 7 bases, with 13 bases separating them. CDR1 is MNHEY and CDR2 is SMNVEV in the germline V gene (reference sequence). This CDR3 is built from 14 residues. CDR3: CASSLWTGGDEAFF. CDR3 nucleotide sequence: TGTGCCAGCAGTTTATGGACCGGAGGTGATGAAGCTTTCTTT.

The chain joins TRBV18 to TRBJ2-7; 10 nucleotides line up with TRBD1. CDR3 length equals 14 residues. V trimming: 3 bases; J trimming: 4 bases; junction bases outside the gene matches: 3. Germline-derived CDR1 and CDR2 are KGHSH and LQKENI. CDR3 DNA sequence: TGTGCCAGCTCACCGGGACAGGGGCATTACGAGCAGTACTTC. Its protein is CASSPGQGHYEQYF.

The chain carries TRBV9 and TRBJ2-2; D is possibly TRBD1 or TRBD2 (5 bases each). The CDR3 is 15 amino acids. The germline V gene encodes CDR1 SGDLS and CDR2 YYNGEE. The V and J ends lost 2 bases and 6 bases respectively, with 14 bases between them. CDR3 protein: CASSVVAGSAGELFF. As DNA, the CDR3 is TGTGCCAGCAGCGTCGTTGCAGGGAGTGCCGGGGAGCTGTTTTTT.